This T cell receptor beta chain was recovered during a study of tumor and adjacent non-tumor tissue in lung cancer. Study summary: Stage I to III disease affected about nine men and about five women aged roughly 31 to 85.

This clonotype occurred once. A much more abundant neighbour one base away suggests this may be a read error. A modified ARM-PCR protocol with three rounds of nested PCR amplified TCRbeta. MiXCR was run by TCRdb on the multiplex PCR reads, yielding one entry per CDR3 protein. Among tens of thousands of distinct CDR3 sequences listed, less than 85% were seen once. The CDR3 extends over 12 amino acids. Germline loops: CDR1 GTSNPN, CDR2 SVGIG (reference sequence). The template was RNA from unsorted bulk tissue. More than 3 cm separated this lung sample from the edge of the tumor. Material: distant non-tumor lung tissue. The source is a man between 65 and 79 years old with non-small cell lung cancer. The chain couples TRBV30 to TRBJ2-7; D gene ambiguous. The CDR3 loop reads CAVKARVDEQNF. Here the CDR3 DNA reads TGTGCCGTAAAAGCGAGAGTCGACGAGCAGAACTTC.